Below, 23 T cell receptor beta chains from the same sample are listed, as sequenced in a study of Tregs in tolerant kidney transplant recipients. Data came from immunoSEQ multiplex PCR; TCRdb stores just in-frame clones and leaves some out. This table holds under 3,000 clones. Recipients received nonmyeloablative bone marrow transplants from related graft donors, with transient mixed chimerism. The sample was CD8+ T cells from blood (PBMCs), taken 6 months after the transplant. All receptors derive from a human patient who received a combined kidney and bone marrow transplant. Some T cells may arise from the graft donor.

The CDR3 spells CASTPGTENTEAFF. CDR3 bases read: TGTGCCAGCACCCCCGGGACAGAGAACACTGAA. The V gene is TRBV2, the J gene TRBJ1-1; 7 bases are shared with TRBD1. The CDR3 end falls 3 residues outside the read, so it is completed with the germline J gene. The V gene end was trimmed by 7 bases and the J gene end by 1 base; junction bases not matched to a gene: 6. Germline CDR1 reads SNHLY; CDR2 reads FYNNEI. The CDR3 sequence is 14 residues long.

Turning to this clone: The DNA ends 3 residues before the CDR3 does, and the rest of the CDR3 is filled in from the germline J gene. The chain recombines TRBV5-1 with TRBJ2-7; 8 nucleotides align to TRBD2. This CDR3 is 15 amino acids long. Unmatched junction bases numbered 5, after V lost 2 bases and J lost 1 base. The germline CDR1 and CDR2 sequences are SGHRS and YFSETQ. The CDR3 is CASSLTREASYEQYF. Incomplete CDR3 DNA: TGCGCCAGCAGCTTAACGCGGGAGGCGTCCTACGAG.

This clone is classed as large (0.1 to 1%) by frequency. The read stops 3 residues short of the end of the CDR3; the missing end is completed from the germline J gene. This chain links TRBV24-1 with TRBJ2-2; D call uncertain. The CDR3 totals 15 residues. The V gene's germline CDR1 is KGHDR and CDR2 SFDVKD. Trimming took off 0 bases at V and 4 bases at J, with 8 bases between the two ends. The CDR3 sequence: CATSDLPKGTGELFF. CDR3 DNA, as far as it was read: TGTGCCACCAGTGATTTGCCGAAGGGCACCGGGGAG.

As for this clone: The read ends 3 residues before the CDR3 terminus; that terminus is restored from the germline J gene. V is TRBV7-6 and J is TRBJ2-7; 9 bases map to TRBD1. V shed 5 bases and J 4 bases; nucleotides not matched to a gene: 6. The germline gives CDR1 SGHVS, CDR2 FNYEAQ. The CDR3 totals 14 residues. CDR3: CASSAGTGRYEQYF. The CDR3 bases that were read are TGTGCCAGCAGCGCCGGGACAGGGAGGTACGAG.

Comments on this clone: An end of the junction does not agree with germline; a read error may underlie this. The CDR3 end is not reached by the read, which stops 3 residues before it; the germline J gene fills it in. The chain employs TRBV4-2 and TRBJ1-3; maybe TRBD1 (6 bases). Germline-derived CDR1 and CDR2 are LGHNA and YNFKEQ. CDR3 length: 15 residues. The covered CDR3 bases are TGCGCCAGCAGCCAACTAACAGGGCCTGGAAACACC. Its protein product is CASSQLTGPGNT. The full-length CDR3 reads as CASSQLTGPGNTIYF.

This clone is classed as medium-sized (0.01 to 0.1%) by frequency. The read ends 3 residues shy of where the CDR3 ends; the end is completed using the germline J gene. V is TRBV7-9 and J is TRBJ1-5; the D is unclear. The V end lost 5 bases, the J end lost 2 bases, and 13 bases lay between the germline ends. This CDR3 has 15 residues. In germline, CDR1 is SEHNR, CDR2 FQNEAQ (reference sequence). This chain's CDR3 is CASSPSQPGNQPQHF. The DNA read from the CDR3 is TGTGCCAGCAGCCCTAGCCAGCCCGGCAATCAGCCC.

Concerning this clone itself: The sequenced fragment ends 3 residues before the CDR3 boundary, so the rest is inferred from the germline J gene. The chain joins TRBV6-4 to TRBJ2-3, with 11 bases aligning to TRBD2. J gave up 3 bases and V 6 bases, and 11 bases lay outside the gene matches. Germline V gene sequence: CDR1 MRHNA, CDR2 SNTAGT. The CDR3 sequence is 17 residues long. CDR3 loop: CASRDQTSGSPTDTQYF. The part of the CDR3 DNA that was read is TGTGCCAGCAGGGACCAAACTAGCGGGAGTCCAACAGATACG.

Note on this clone: The read comes to an end 3 residues before the CDR3 does, leaving the germline J gene to fill in the end. V usage is TRBV5-1 and J usage is TRBJ2-3; 11 nucleotides match TRBD2. V shed 3 bases, J shed 0 bases, and the junction held 3 bases outside the gene matches. The germline V gene has CDR1 SGHRS and CDR2 YFSETQ. This CDR3 is built from 16 residues. The covered CDR3 bases are TGCGCCAGCAGCTCAACTAGCGGGAGTAGCACAGATACG. This translates into CASSSTSGSSTDT. The full-length CDR3 reads as CASSSTSGSSTDTQYF.

As for this clone: Sequencing ends 3 residues short of the CDR3 end; the germline J gene provides the rest. The genes are TRBV30 and TRBJ1-2; 9 bases agree with TRBD1. The CDR3 consists of 12 residues. Germline CDR1 reads GTSNPN; CDR2 reads SVGIG (reference sequence). The CDR3 sequence is CAEDRGNDGYTF. Incomplete CDR3 DNA: TGTGCGGAGGACAGGGGTAATGATGGC. The full variable domain, in which reference TRBV30 and TRBJ1-2 provide the parts outside the CDR3, is SQTIHQWPATLVQPVGSPLSLECTVEGTSNPNLYWYRQAAGRGLQLLFYSVGIGQISSEVPQNLSASRPQDRQFILSSKKLLLSDSGFYLCAEDRGNDGYTFGSGTRLTVV.

As regards this clone: The sequence runs out 3 residues before the end of the CDR3; the remainder is reconstructed from the germline J gene. This sequence joins TRBV5-1 and TRBJ1-4; D remains ambiguous. V was shortened by 4 bases and J by 7 bases, with 17 bases between the two germline ends. Per germline, CDR1 SGHRS and CDR2 YFSETQ. The CDR3 is 15 residues long. The CDR3 spells CASSVNRVAGEKLFF. Partial CDR3 DNA: TGCGCCAGCAGCGTGAACCGGGTGGCGGGTGAAAAA.

Notes on this clone: Read sequence stops 3 residues before the CDR3 end, and the germline J gene provides the missing end. This sequence joins TRBV28 and TRBJ2-7; D may be TRBD2 (6 bases). V was clipped by 5 bases and J by 3 bases, with 26 bases between them. Germline V gene data show CDR1 as MDHEN and CDR2 as SYDVKM. The CDR3 contains 18 residues. The CDR3 region is CASSIFPGRQGGGYEQYF. CDR3 DNA (partial): TGTGCCAGCAGTATATTCCCCGGCAGGCAGGGAGGAGGCTACGAG.

Concerning this clone: The read gets to within 3 residues of the CDR3 end, and the germline J gene fills in the rest. This sequence joins TRBV2 and TRBJ1-1, with D possibly matching TRBD1 (5 bases). Trimming cost V 1 base and J 0 bases, with 18 bases left between them. Germline assignment: CDR1 SNHLY and CDR2 FYNNEI. The CDR3 spans 18 residues. CDR3 sequence reads: CASSEDLTASVLNTEAFF. The DNA read from the CDR3 is TGTGCCAGCAGTGAAGATTTGACAGCATCGGTTTTGAACACTGAA.

In the case of this clone: Coverage ceases 3 residues before the CDR3 finishes, and the germline J gene fills in the end. The V gene is TRBV7-9, the J gene TRBJ2-5, with 8 nucleotides matching TRBD1. V gave up 3 bases and J gave up 5 bases; unmatched junction bases: 8. There are 15 residues in the CDR3. Looked up from germline, CDR1 is SEHNR and CDR2 is FQNEAQ (reference sequence). Incomplete CDR3 DNA: TGTGCCAGCAGCTTTCCTCAGGACAGGGAGGAGACC. Translating it yields CASSFPQDREET. The CDR3 reads in full as CASSFPQDREETQYF.

Turning to this clone: Read data end 3 residues before the CDR3 end; the end is taken from the germline J gene. The chain carries TRBV12-5 and TRBJ1-1, with TRBD1 matching over 8 bases. The germline V gene encodes CDR1 LGHNT and CDR2 FRNRAP. The CDR3 has 16 residues. With 5 bases clipped from V and 1 base from J, the junction kept 9 bases outside the gene matches. CDR3 bases read: TGTGCTAGTGGTCCGTACCAGACAGGGGCGAACACTGAA. As protein: CASGPYQTGANTE. The CDR3 in full is CASGPYQTGANTEAFF.

On this clone: The CDR3 end is not reached by the read, which stops 3 residues before it; the germline J gene fills it in. V gene TRBV10-3 combines with J gene TRBJ2-3; 9 bases fit TRBD2. The trim removed 2 bases at V and 5 bases at J, leaving 11 bases unmatched. From germline, CDR1 is ENHRY and CDR2 SYGVKD. The CDR3 is 17 residues long. The DNA read from the CDR3 is TGTGCCATCAGTGAGGTGAGCCTAGCGGGATCTGGAGATACG. This codes for CAISEVSLAGSGDT. The whole CDR3 sequence reads CAISEVSLAGSGDTQYF.

A remark on this clone: The read terminates 3 residues ahead of where the CDR3 ends, so the germline J gene completes it. The chain joins TRBV5-1 to TRBJ1-4, with D unresolved. V gave up 0 bases and J gave up 0 bases, with 15 bases separating them. This CDR3 is built from 18 residues. Looked up from germline, CDR1 is SGHRS and CDR2 is YFSETQ. This CDR3 reads CASSLEGSAVTTNEKLFF. CDR3 bases read: TGCGCCAGCAGCTTGGAAGGTTCGGCGGTTACAACTAATGAAAAA.

A word on this clone: The read ends 3 residues early relative to the CDR3; the germline J gene fills the gap. This rearrangement joins TRBV19 to TRBJ2-3; 11 bases align to TRBD2. Germline V gene data show CDR1 as LNHDA and CDR2 as SQIVND (reference sequence). The CDR3 runs to 17 residues. The V and J ends lost 1 base and 1 base, in that order; junction bases with no gene match: 4. CDR3 DNA (partial): TGTGCCAGTAGTATAGGAGCGGGACTAGCGGGCACAGATACG. It is translated as CASSIGAGLAGTDT. The whole CDR3 is CASSIGAGLAGTDTQYF.

As regards this clone: The CDR3 end lies 3 residues beyond the end of the read and is filled in from the germline J gene. The genes are TRBV10-3 and TRBJ2-1; 9 bases align to TRBD2. Looked up from germline, CDR1 is ENHRY and CDR2 is SYGVKD. The CDR3 covers 14 residues. V shed 4 bases, J shed 8 bases, and the junction held 6 bases outside the gene matches. CDR3 sequence reads: CAISAAGGIYEQFF. CDR3 DNA (partial): TGTGCCATCAGTGCGGCGGGAGGGATCTATGAG.

This clone shows up as medium-sized by frequency. Coverage ceases 3 residues before the CDR3 finishes, and the germline J gene fills in the end. This chain connects TRBV4-2 to TRBJ2-3; D call uncertain. Germline CDR1 reads LGHNA; CDR2 reads YNFKEQ. Trimming removed 0 bases from V and 6 bases from J, with 7 bases in between. The CDR3 has 13 residues. The sequenced part of the CDR3 DNA is TGTGCCAGCAGCCAAGAGATCCAGGATACG. Protein product: CASSQEIQDT. The full CDR3 protein reads CASSQEIQDTQYF.

On this clone: The read ends 3 residues before the CDR3 terminus; that terminus is restored from the germline J gene. This chain connects TRBV7-8 to TRBJ2-7, with 8 bases fitting TRBD2. This CDR3 is built from 16 residues. V shed 3 bases, J shed 4 bases, and the junction held 11 bases outside the gene matches. From germline, CDR1 is SGHVS and CDR2 FQNEAQ. The CDR3: CASSFNRGGRWYEQYF. The sequenced CDR3 bases are TGTGCCAGCAGCTTCAACAGAGGCGGGAGGTGGTACGAG.

This clone is identified as medium-sized from frequency. The CDR3 bases that were read are TGTGCCAGCAACTCGGCGGGAGTTTCAGATACG. Protein: CASNSAGVSDT. The whole CDR3 sequence reads CASNSAGVSDTQYF. V is TRBV6-2 or TRBV6-3 and J is TRBJ2-3; 7 bases match TRBD2. The read ends 3 residues before the CDR3 terminus; that terminus is restored from the germline J gene. Germline-derived CDR1 and CDR2 are MNHEY and SVGEGT. There are 14 residues in the CDR3. V trimming: 7 bases; J trimming: 4 bases; junction bases outside the gene matches: 8.

For this clone: The read gets to within 3 residues of the CDR3 end, and the germline J gene fills in the rest. This chain links TRBV30 with TRBJ2-1; the D gene is possibly TRBD2 (6 bases). CDR1 and CDR2 from the germline V gene are GTSNPN and SVGIG (reference sequence). The CDR3 contains 13 residues. V lost 0 bases, J lost 7 bases, and 10 bases lay in between. The part of the CDR3 DNA that was read is TGTGCCTGGAGTGTACTCGGGGGAAATGAG. Amino acids: CAWSVLGGNE. The whole CDR3 protein reads CAWSVLGGNEQFF. The full variable domain, completed using reference TRBV30 and TRBJ2-1, is SQTIHQWPATLVQPVGSPLSLECTVEGTSNPNLYWYRQAAGRGLQLLFYSVGIGQISSEVPQNLSASRPQDRQFILSSKKLLLSDSGFYLCAWSVLGGNEQFFGPGTRLTVL.

Notes on this clone: Read coverage stops 3 residues before the CDR3 terminus; the germline J gene supplies the remainder. The rearrangement uses TRBV7-2 and TRBJ2-2; D call uncertain. Trimming left V 4 bases short and J 8 bases short, with 8 bases between. CDR1 SGHTA and CDR2 FQGNSA come from the germline V gene. The CDR3 runs 12 residues. This CDR3 reads CASSSPPGELFF. CDR3 bases read: TGTGCCAGCAGCTCCCCCCCGGGGGAG.